This T cell receptor beta chain was sequenced during a study of cytomegalovirus exposure and HLA in healthy donors (dated by TCRdb to 2017 to 2019). A note on the overall study: An earlier analysis of 587 of the donors reported about 250 Gb of sequence data and 120 million or so unique TCR beta sequences from about 200 million T cells. About 5 DR-DQ haplotypes were handled as single units for association and clustering, since linkage in the cohort was strong. Among the roughly 430 genotyped donors, around 81% belonged to the genetic ancestry cluster associated with self-reported Caucasian donors. The study used immunosequencing to profile the T cell repertoires of some 600 subjects and linked those repertoires to cytomegalovirus serostatus. Donor age, sex, ethnicity and CMV serostatus were compiled together with the repertoire data. Genome-wide SNP genotypes for about 65% of the roughly 670 donors were used in a later genetic analysis, which treated that subset as a discovery cohort. The number of donors typed differed by locus, with roughly 620-640 for A, B, C, DRB1 and DQB1, more than 500 for DQA1, 600 to 610 for DPA1, and approximately 470 for DPB1. Class I and class II HLA loci were covered by the typing at four-digit resolution. Across some 400 genotyped donors of the cohort, an average of about 200,000 unique TCR beta nucleotide sequences per donor were sequenced, and roughly 17% of those sequences were non-productive. A later analysis re-examined previously published TCR beta repertoires from just over 650 donors and added high-resolution HLA genotyping to investigate patterns of TCR occurrence. An early release covering just under 650 HLA-typed donors comprised about 320 gigabases of sequencing data and around 85 million unique TCR sequences. To predict cytomegalovirus infection status, the study brought together high-throughput TCR immunosequencing, statistical association of individual TCRs with disease status, and machine learning. An earlier analysis of several hundred of the donors applied high-throughput TCR beta sequencing to assess whether each TCR beta V gene segment acted as functional or pseudogenic. Rather than using new phenotypic data, the later analysis identified candidate immune exposures from TCR beta sequences and from how often those sequences occurred across donors. The study aimed to test whether signatures of past pathogen exposure could be identified by cataloging public T cell receptors. Every repertoire in the discovery cohort had been generated on one and the same sequencing platform. In addition to the first cohort of 666 subjects, a separate validation cohort of over 90 different subjects was used.

A note on this clone: What this receptor recognizes is not known. No per-base quality is available; no much larger clone lies one base away.

Library preparation employed the immunoSEQ multiplex PCR assay. For the multiplex PCR, a mixture combining 60 forward primers for TCR Vbeta segments and 13 reverse primers for TCR Jbeta segments was used. Amplification of the CDR3 region of rearranged TCR beta genes was performed with a multiplex PCR assay on genomic DNA. Amplified TCR beta libraries were sequenced as 87-base-pair reads on the Illumina HiSeq System. The authors processed their data as follows. A later analysis counted about 76 million unique TCR beta chains across the roughly 700 repertoires, and some 11 million of these chains were shared by at least two donors. A nearest-neighbor algorithm error-corrected the raw reads and collapsed the reads into unique sequences, merging closely related sequences to remove PCR and sequencing errors. Alignment of CDR3 sequences to IMGT reference sequences was used to assign V, D and J gene segments. Each retained sequence needed at least a six-nucleotide match to both a V gene segment and a J gene segment. Rearrangements were classified as productive when the CDR3 lacked stop codons and remained in frame with V and J, and all other rearrangements were classified as non-productive. Following IMGT convention, CDR3 was defined as the stretch from the second conserved V-encoded cysteine to the conserved J-encoded phenylalanine. In an earlier analysis of approximately 590 of the donors, sequences lacking an unambiguous match to a single V gene segment were excluded. In an earlier analysis of approximately 500 of the donors, a V segment was called functional when productive rearrangements were above 56.7%, and segregating when the standard deviation between donors exceeded 5%. A statistical classification framework was built for diagnosing cytomegalovirus status from the catalog of TCR beta chain sequences. In a later analysis, TCR nucleotide sequences were compared against IMGT/GENE-DB human TR gene sequences so that V and J genes could be assigned. The TCRdist pipeline was used in a later analysis to assign CDR3 sequences and most-parsimonious VDJ recombination scenarios. In a later analysis, every TCR beta chain was defined by the combination of its CDR3 amino acid sequence and its V-gene family, and reads without a unique V-gene family were dropped. To address suspected cross-contamination and a sequencing artifact, a later analysis removed approximately 590 highly shared, low-generation-probability nucleotide sequences. In a later analysis, a clonal expansion index for each public chain was calculated from normalized within-repertoire ranks of inferred template counts. A later analysis computed generation probabilities with a VDJ recombination model fitted to out-of-frame rearrangements, and checked the results against IGoR. A later analysis scored TCR-TCR, TCR-HLA and TCR-CMV co-occurrence with hypergeometric tests, applying a repertoire-size bias correction to TCR pairs. False discovery rates were estimated in a later analysis by permuting HLA or CMV assignments 20 times. In a later analysis, co-occurring TCRs were grouped with DBSCAN, and TCRdist sequence similarity was added when clustering was performed within HLA-allele-positive subsets. For co-occurrence clustering, repertoires with fewer than 30,000 or more than 120,000 public chains were excluded, along with roughly 5 repertoires with anomalous nucleotide sharing. TCRdb holds this immuneACCESS table with in-frame rearrangements only. Some clones are missing; in checked studies, unresolved V genes explain under half, and the rest has no known cause. Clonal size and the V and J genes are those of that table, whereas D and trimming came from the DNA. This sample gives about 150,000 clones in total; less than 85% of them show up just once. Around 6.6% of the sample is held by the ten biggest clonotypes.

Trimming takes 7 bases off V and 0 bases off J; junction bases not matched to a gene: 8. From a lookup of the germline V gene, CDR1 and CDR2 are WSHSY and SAAADI. There are 16 amino acids in the CDR3, from cysteine to phenylalanine inclusive. Only the CDR3 DNA is retained, 48 bases long and in frame from the first base. The cohort comprised around 700 healthy bone marrow donors. At the time of sampling, every cohort member was nominally healthy, though immune exposures that went unrecorded were likely present. The donor was CMV seropositive and was included in the group of some 290 seropositive cohort members. Every donor gave a peripheral blood sample, and the peripheral blood mononuclear cells from that sample were used for TCR beta sequencing. Genomic DNA was extracted from the blood cell samples with the Qiagen DNeasy Blood Extraction Kit. What the authors observed across the whole study: A further reported finding was that TCR beta sequences accurately predicted the HLA-A and HLA-B alleles for most subjects in the first cohort. Most TCR sequences were observed very rarely across donors, whereas some public TCRs were present in many individuals. In both the original and validation cohorts, the classifier was reported to diagnose cytomegalovirus status with high specificity and sensitivity. Correlated functional status among segregating V segments might be attributable to linkage disequilibrium, but an unknown experimental factor could not be ruled out. In this cohort, only TCR beta chains were sequenced, and detectable features were limited by the absence of alpha or paired-chain data. A later analysis found that most CMV-associated TCR beta chains appeared HLA-restricted, with HLA associations seemingly driven largely by CMV exposure. Broadly in line with IMGT annotations, most TCR beta V segments showed up in productive rearrangements about 87% or about 30% of the time in an earlier analysis of roughly 590 of the donors. In a later analysis, HLA-associated TCR beta chains were found to be more clonally expanded and to have lower generation probabilities than equally common non-associated chains. A cluster of highly shared sequence variants was judged likely to be a technical artifact of the sequencing pipeline. Specific HLA alleles were associated with roughly 16,000 TCR beta sequences at a false discovery rate of 0.05 in a later analysis. In a later analysis, TCR association rates were found to vary across HLA loci, with the most associated TCRs seen for DRB1 alleles and the fewest for HLA-C alleles. The authors suggested that the approach could potentially be generalized to other disease states and immunological phenotypes. In a later genetic analysis, a missense DCLRE1C variant was associated with V-gene and J-gene trimming of TCR beta chains, and the association was replicated in an independent cohort. Compared with the 666-donor mean, donors in an Asian-associated ancestry cluster had fewer N-insertions in productive TCRs, according to a later genetic analysis. Because the 87-base-pair reads could not distinguish some IMGT-functional V segments, including TRBV6-2 and TRBV6-3, those segments were excluded. Roughly uniform sequencing depth across donors was assumed in presence/absence analyses, although this assumption may not hold. Several of the top co-occurrence clusters appeared to be linked to parvovirus B19, influenza, CMV and Epstein-Barr virus, according to a later analysis. When HLA alleles, especially DR and DQ, strongly co-occurred, TCR associations were difficult to assign to individual alleles. The earlier analysis of almost 600 of the donors excluded roughly 17 rarely observed V segments, including chromosome 9 orphons, because counts were too low. In vitro tests confirmed that a few of the cytomegalovirus-associated TCR beta chains recognize cytomegalovirus antigens. In the study, some 160 TCR beta chains were listed as associated with cytomegalovirus. For the cohort, immune exposure information was limited to CMV serostatus. Because some donors lacked HLA typing at each locus, the association tests relied only on the typed subset.

Input material: PBMCs. The clonotype was recovered from a woman aged 45-60 years in good health and CMV-seropositive. The chain joins TRBV10-2 to TRBJ2-2, with 7 bases matching TRBD1. Read as DNA, the sequence is TGCGCCAGCAAACTTCCAGGGGGTGCGAACACCGGGGAGCTGTTTTTT. Its translation is CASKLPGGANTGELFF.